Shown below are 8 T cell receptor beta chains from a single sample sequenced in a study of blood T cell repertoires in COVID-19. Generated by immunoSEQ multiplex PCR, the TCRdb table keeps only in-frame clones and is missing some. Of about 150,000 clones in the sample, 84% were seen once. The sequenced material came from peripheral blood. Source of these receptors: a human donor in a cohort sampled during active COVID-19.

This chain joins TRBV7-8 and TRBJ2-1; 7 positions match TRBD2. Germline values: CDR1 SGHVS, CDR2 FQNEAQ. V was pared by 1 base and J by 10 bases, with 1 base of the junction left unmatched. This CDR3 has 12 amino acids. The CDR3 coding sequence is TGTGCCAGCAGCTTAGGGGAGGGGGAGCAGTTCTTC. It codes for CASSLGEGEQFF.

This chain connects TRBV11-3 to TRBJ2-5; 12 nucleotides line up with TRBD2. With V trimmed by 3 bases and J by 1 base, 0 bases remained unmatched. The CDR3 runs 15 residues. Germline CDR1 SGHNT, CDR2 YENEEA. The DNA for the CDR3 is TGTGCCAGCAGCTTGACTAGCGGGGGCCAAGAGACCCAGTACTTC. It encodes CASSLTSGGQETQYF.

The V call is TRBV5-6, the J call TRBJ1-2, with D perhaps TRBD1 (5 bases). Germline CDR1 reads SGHDT; CDR2 reads YYEEEE. The length of the CDR3 is 16 residues. Trimming took off 2 bases at V and 5 bases at J, with 19 bases between the two ends. CDR3 sequence (DNA): TGTGCCAGCAGCTTTGGGGGGATCAAATTAAATTATGGCTACACCTTC. Residues: CASSFGGIKLNYGYTF.

CDR3 coding DNA: TGCAGCGTTGGGGGAGCAGGGACAGGACCGTATGGCTACACCTTC. Its protein is CSVGGAGTGPYGYTF. The rearrangement uses TRBV29-1 and TRBJ1-2; 8 nucleotides agree with TRBD1. The CDR3 spans 15 residues. Unmatched junction bases numbered 12, after V lost 4 bases and J lost 5 bases. CDR1 SQVTM and CDR2 ANQGSEA come from the germline V gene.

J is TRBJ1-5 and V is TRBV10-3, with 7 bases identical to TRBD1. The germline CDR1 and CDR2 sequences are ENHRY and SYGVKD. With 6 bases clipped from V and 5 bases from J, the junction kept 4 bases outside the gene matches. CDR3 length: 13 amino acids. Here the CDR3 DNA reads TGTGCCATCAGGGGGACAGCCGATCAGCCCCAGCATTTT. Its translation is CAIRGTADQPQHF.

This clone appeared a few times. The same CDR3 is also encoded by other DNA sequences in this sample. This chain links TRBV19 with TRBJ1-5; D not resolved. Germline values: CDR1 LNHDA, CDR2 SQIVND (reference sequence). The ends were cut back, 3 bases at V and 4 bases at J, with 7 bases in the middle. The CDR3 consists of 13 residues. The CDR3: CASSISGNQPQHF. Here the CDR3 DNA reads TGTGCCAGTAGTATTTCGGGGAATCAGCCCCAGCATTTT.

In this sample, this clone turned up a few times. The rearrangement links TRBV4-2 to TRBJ2-1; a possible D gene is TRBD2 (5 bases). Trimming removed 2 bases at V and 3 bases at J, with 8 bases between. CDR1 is LGHNA, CDR2 YNFKEQ, per germline. This CDR3 spans 14 amino acids. For the CDR3, the DNA is TGTGCCAGCAGCCAACTAAGCGGCTACAATGAGCAGTTCTTC. Protein product: CASSQLSGYNEQFF.

This clone was detected a few times. The rearrangement uses TRBV11-3 and TRBJ2-7; maybe TRBD1 (5 bases). CDR1 and CDR2 (germline): SGHNT, YENEEA. The V end lost 4 bases, the J end lost 4 bases, and 11 bases lay between the germline ends. The CDR3 is 13 amino acids. In nucleotides, the CDR3 is TGTGCCAGCAGCTCCGGACATCGATACGAGCAGTACTTC. Translated: CASSSGHRYEQYF.